The source of this T cell receptor beta chain is a study of blood T cell repertoires in COVID-19 (dated by TCRdb to 2018 to 2021). About the full investigation: Collaborator samples came from the United States, Italy and Spain and covered acute and convalescent phases of COVID-19. Deeply sampled blood TCRbeta repertoires from subjects exposed to, actively infected with, or recovered from COVID-19 were included in the dataset. The repertoires were released in a freely available public database meant as a resource for research on the immune response to SARS-CoV-2. The samples were drawn from the first 160 participants of the ongoing ImmuneRACE study and from 1,254 subjects provided by 6 global collaborators. The prospective study material was composed of cDNA or gDNA derived from T cells, B-cell-depleted T cells, or PBMCs. The sample metadata nearly always contained a de-identified subject ID, COVID-19 status, age in years and sex. Where available, HLA class I and class II types were obtained from metadata supplied by the sample provider rather than from assay-based typing. The study at large found these results: Clinical and demographic metadata were provided uncurated, with the amount varying by source and participant.

Its CDR3 holds 14 amino acids, cysteine through phenylalanine. Just the 42-base CDR3 DNA is kept, in frame starting at base 1. Taken from the germline V gene, the CDR1 and CDR2 loops are ENHRY and SYGVKD. Cut back by 8 bases and 5 bases, the V and J ends lie 16 bases apart. TCRbeta CDR3 regions were amplified from genomic DNA using the immunoSEQ Assay, a bias-controlled multiplex PCR. In the original analysis: The number of nucleated cells in each sample was estimated by amplification of reference gene primers within the assay. To quantify the absolute abundance of each unique TCRbeta CDR3 rearrangement, sequence reads were collapsed and filtered. For each sample, productive Simpson clonality was calculated as the square root of Simpson's diversity index over productive rearrangements. Held by TCRdb, this immuneACCESS table contains in-frame sequences only and omits some clones. Under half of the omission traces to an unresolved V gene where checked; the cause of the rest is unknown. The V and J calls and clone size are taken from that table; D and trimming were inferred from the DNA. The sample profile shows around 380,000 clones; roughly 86% of them were found once. Of the sample, under 1.2% is held by the ten largest clones.

With respect to this clone: Its binding antigen is unknown. No base-level quality is on record; no much larger clone is a single base apart.

Each collaborating institution followed its own protocols to collect whole blood in K2EDTA tubes. Collaborator samples were shipped for TCRbeta analysis as frozen whole blood, isolated PBMCs, or DNA extracted from either sample type. Recombination joined TRBV10-3 with TRBJ2-1; perhaps TRBD2 is the D gene, with 5 bases matching. The specimen sequenced was peripheral blood. The origin of this receptor is a human donor with acute or convalescent COVID-19. The donor label of this sample is uncertain. The DNA sequence reads TGTGCCATCGGGGAGCGCCAGACTAACAATGAGCAGTTCTTC. Translated, this is CAIGERQTNNEQFF.